This T cell receptor beta chain was observed in a study of cytomegalovirus exposure and HLA in healthy donors (dated by TCRdb to the late 2010s). About the full investigation: According to an earlier analysis of a few hundred of the donors, roughly 180 million T cells yielded over 100 million unique TCR beta sequences and about 300 Gb of sequence data. About 320 gigabases of sequencing data and approximately 85 million unique TCR sequences were included in an early release covering under 650 HLA-typed donors. Besides the first cohort of 666 subjects, a separate validation cohort made up of 120 different subjects was used. The study aimed to test whether signatures of past pathogen exposure could be identified by cataloging public T cell receptors. Rather than using new phenotypic data, the later analysis identified candidate immune exposures from TCR beta sequences and from how often those sequences occurred across donors. Because of strong linkage in the cohort, roughly five DR-DQ haplotypes were treated as single units for association and clustering. In a later analysis, previously published TCR beta repertoires from 600 to 850 donors were re-analyzed and high-resolution HLA genotyping was added so that TCR occurrence patterns could be studied. The number of typed donors differed by locus: about 620-640 for A, B, C, DRB1 and DQB1; 522 for DQA1; 600 to 610 for DPA1; and 450 to 480 for DPB1. Genome-wide SNP genotypes for about 65% of the 666 donors were used in a later genetic analysis, which treated that subset as a discovery cohort. Among several hundred genotyped donors of the cohort, an average of around 250,000 unique TCR beta nucleotide sequences was sequenced per donor, of which roughly 18% were non-productive. Donor age, sex, ethnicity and CMV serostatus were compiled alongside the repertoire data. Every discovery cohort repertoire had been produced on one sequencing platform. HLA typing covered class I and class II loci at four-digit resolution. To predict cytomegalovirus infection status, the study combined high-throughput TCR immunosequencing, statistical association of individual TCRs with disease status, and machine learning. An earlier analysis of around 540 of the donors applied high-throughput TCR beta sequencing to assess whether each TCR beta V gene segment acted as functional or pseudogenic. Using immunosequencing, the study profiled T cell repertoires from around 680 subjects and related those repertoires to cytomegalovirus serostatus. Among the roughly 390 genotyped donors, about 83% belonged to the genetic ancestry cluster associated with self-reported Caucasian donors. Points the paper makes about the study in general: Specific HLA alleles were associated with around 18,000 TCR beta sequences at a false discovery rate of 0.05 in a later analysis. In a later analysis, the rate of TCR association differed among HLA loci, with DRB1 alleles having the most associated TCRs and HLA-C alleles having the fewest. In both the original and validation cohorts, the classifier was reported to diagnose cytomegalovirus status with high specificity and sensitivity. Several of the top co-occurrence clusters appeared to be linked to parvovirus B19, influenza, CMV and Epstein-Barr virus, according to a later analysis. V-gene and J-gene trimming of TCR beta chains was associated with a missense DCLRE1C variant in a later genetic analysis, and the association was replicated in an independent cohort. Because some donors lacked HLA typing at each locus, the association tests relied only on the typed subset. A later analysis found that most CMV-associated TCR beta chains appeared HLA-restricted, with HLA associations seemingly driven largely by CMV exposure. Presence/absence analyses assumed roughly uniform sequencing depth across donors, an assumption that may not hold. The authors suggested that the approach could potentially be generalized to other disease states and immunological phenotypes. This cohort had only TCR beta chains sequenced, and the lack of alpha or paired-chain data limited which features could be detected. A group of highly shared sequence variants was considered likely to be a technical artifact of the sequencing pipeline. A total of 150 to 200 TCR beta chains were listed by the study as associated with cytomegalovirus. Three of the identified cytomegalovirus-associated TCR beta chains were confirmed in vitro to be specific for cytomegalovirus antigens. In an earlier analysis of a few hundred of the donors, most TCR beta V segments were observed in productive rearrangements about 87% or about 30% of the time, broadly matching IMGT annotations. Most TCR sequences were observed very rarely across donors, whereas some public TCRs were present in many individuals. A further reported finding was that TCR beta sequences accurately predicted the HLA-A and HLA-B alleles for most subjects in the first cohort. Roughly 15 rarely observed V segments, including chromosome 9 orphons, were excluded from the earlier analysis of a few hundred of the donors because counts were too low. In a later analysis, HLA-associated TCR beta chains showed more clonal expansion and lower generation probabilities than non-associated chains that were equally common. In a later genetic analysis, fewer N-insertions in productive TCRs were reported among donors in an Asian-associated ancestry cluster than the approximately 670-donor mean. For the cohort, immune exposure information was limited to CMV serostatus. When HLA alleles, especially DR and DQ, strongly co-occurred, TCR associations were difficult to assign to individual alleles. Linkage disequilibrium might explain the correlated functional status among segregating V segments, but an unknown experimental factor could not be ruled out.

The cohort consisted of some 670 healthy bone marrow donors. Cohort members were all nominally healthy when sampled, although unrecorded immune exposures were likely present. The donor was CMV seronegative and belonged to the group of 380 or so seronegative cohort members. A peripheral blood sample was collected from each donor, and TCR beta sequencing was performed on peripheral blood mononuclear cells. Genomic DNA was extracted from the blood cell samples with the Qiagen DNeasy Blood Extraction Kit. The table lists this clone with a few counts. The specificity of this receptor is unknown. Per-nucleotide qualities are absent, and no much larger clonotype sits a single base away. To prepare the library, the immunoSEQ multiplex PCR assay was applied. For the multiplex PCR, a mixture combining 60 forward primers for TCR Vbeta segments and 13 reverse primers for TCR Jbeta segments was used. The CDR3 region of rearranged TCR beta genes was amplified from genomic DNA with a multiplex PCR assay. Amplified TCR beta libraries were sequenced as 87-base-pair reads on the Illumina HiSeq System. As for the authors' bioinformatics: A later analysis tallied 80 million to 95 million unique TCR beta chains across the 700 or so repertoires, and about 12 million of those chains were shared by two or more donors. A nearest-neighbor algorithm error-corrected the raw reads and collapsed the reads into unique sequences, merging closely related sequences to remove PCR and sequencing errors. V, D and J gene segments were assigned by aligning CDR3 sequences to IMGT reference sequences. For a sequence to be retained, at least a six-nucleotide match to both a V gene segment and a J gene segment was required. Rearrangements were called productive when the CDR3 lacked stop codons and stayed in frame with V and J; all others were non-productive. CDR3 was defined by IMGT convention, running from the second conserved V-encoded cysteine to the conserved J-encoded phenylalanine. Sequences without an unambiguous match to a single V gene segment were excluded from the earlier analysis of a few hundred of the donors. In an earlier analysis of several hundred of the donors, V segments were called functional above 56.7% productive rearrangements and were called segregating when the between-donor standard deviation exceeded 5%. A statistical classification framework was developed to diagnose cytomegalovirus status using the catalog of TCR beta chain sequences. In a later analysis, V and J genes were assigned by comparing TCR nucleotide sequences against IMGT/GENE-DB human TR gene sequences. A later analysis assigned CDR3 sequences and most-parsimonious VDJ recombination scenarios with the TCRdist pipeline. In a later analysis, every TCR beta chain was defined by the combination of its CDR3 amino acid sequence and its V-gene family, and reads without a unique V-gene family were dropped. A later analysis removed roughly 590 highly shared, low-generation-probability nucleotide sequences to deal with suspected cross-contamination and a sequencing artifact. In a later analysis, a clonal expansion index for each public chain was calculated from normalized within-repertoire ranks of inferred template counts. Generation probabilities in a later analysis came from a VDJ recombination model fitted to out-of-frame rearrangements, and those results were checked against IGoR. Hypergeometric tests were used in a later analysis to score TCR-TCR, TCR-HLA and TCR-CMV co-occurrence, with a repertoire-size bias correction applied to the TCR pairs. A later analysis estimated false discovery rates by permuting HLA or CMV assignments 20 times. In a later analysis, co-occurring TCRs were grouped using DBSCAN, with TCRdist sequence similarity added in when clustering inside HLA-allele-positive subsets. Repertoires with fewer than 30,000 or more than 120,000 public chains, plus five repertoires with anomalous nucleotide sharing, were excluded from co-occurrence clustering. TCRdb provides this immuneACCESS table in a form limited to in-frame rearrangements. Some clones are lacking; in checked studies, under half of them reflect an unresolved V gene, and why the rest are absent is not known. Clone size and the V and J calls come from that table; the DNA yielded D and trimming. For this sample there are under 200,000 clones; roughly 72% appear just once. In total, the top ten clones hold less than 2% of the sample.

This sequence originates from a man aged 40-55 years in good health and CMV-seronegative. The sequencing sample was made of PBMCs.

The CDR3 in this case is CASSVNRADGELFF. The nucleotide sequence reads as follows: TGCGCCAGCAGCGTGAACAGGGCGGACGGGGAGCTGTTTTTT. Recombination connected TRBV5-1 to TRBJ2-2; the D gene is possibly TRBD1, with 6 bases matching. The CDR3 runs 14 amino acids, cysteine and phenylalanine included. The entry retains the CDR3 DNA only, 42 bases that are in frame from base 1. The germline V gene sets CDR1 to SGHRS and CDR2 to YFSETQ. Trimming at the junction amounts to 4 bases on V and 7 bases on J, and the germline ends lie 14 bases apart.